This T cell receptor (beta chain) was identified during a study of OX40 agonist ivuxolimab in advanced cancers. Study as a whole: Cancers in dose escalation were hepatocellular, melanoma, renal cell and head and neck. Participants, 75% to 90% male, averaged approximately 60 years of age, ranging from 23 to 79. Study findings and constraints: Antigen specificity of clonally expanded peripheral T cells was not established.

Germline V gene sequence: CDR1 SGHAT, CDR2 FQNNGV. This CDR3 has 13 amino acids. The V end was cut by 7 bases, the J end by 8 bases, with 15 bases between. Blood sampling was done at baseline, cycle 4 day 1, and cycle 7 day 1. This clone has more than one count but fewer than ten. Its antigen is not identified. Clones were read by immunoSEQ multiplex PCR, and TCRdb kept only the in-frame ones, dropping some. The profile covers around 60,000 clones, with 84% appearing a single time and 2.4% taken by the ten largest. The sample in question was CD4+ or CD8+ T cells sorted from blood, obtained in a trial of the OX40 agonist ivuxolimab. The chain has TRBV11-2 and TRBJ1-3; TRBD1 might be the D (5 bases). The clonotype was recovered from an adult with an advanced solid tumor such as melanoma, head and neck, liver or kidney cancer. The CDR3 region is CASNRFGGHTIYF. In nucleotides, the CDR3 is TGTGCCAGCAACAGGTTCGGGGGACACACCATATATTTT.